The present TCR beta chain was sequenced within a study of blood T cells in healthy people across ages. Broader study findings: The CMV status of each donor remained undetermined, and this could have confounded shifts in expanded clonotypes. Leaving the PBMCs unsorted stopped any conclusive comparison of naive versus antigen-experienced cells.

Then a second PCR, running roughly 7 to 11 cycles, was carried out with a sample-barcoded 5' primer and a J-beta primer mix. Tagging of each cDNA molecule was performed by a template-switch adaptor with 12 random nucleotides. TCRdb independently ran MiXCR on the 5' RACE reads; one entry per CDR3 protein. The sample gives around 670,000 distinct CDR3 sequences, 25% to 35% of which show up once; around 16% is in the top ten. This clonotype was counted between two and nine times. Its antigen is undetermined. The sample taken for sequencing was blood. This TCR came from a woman at least 80 years old in good health.

CDR3: CASSLRVPRAEQFF. Here the CDR3 DNA reads TGTGCCAGCAGCTTGAGGGTACCCAGGGCAGAGCAGTTCTTC. The J gene is TRBJ2-1, the V gene TRBV5-4; tentatively, D is TRBD1 (5 bases). Trimming pared 1 base from V and 10 bases from J, leaving 15 bases between. This CDR3 region has 14 residues. The V gene's germline CDR1 is SGHNT and CDR2 YYREEE (reference sequence).